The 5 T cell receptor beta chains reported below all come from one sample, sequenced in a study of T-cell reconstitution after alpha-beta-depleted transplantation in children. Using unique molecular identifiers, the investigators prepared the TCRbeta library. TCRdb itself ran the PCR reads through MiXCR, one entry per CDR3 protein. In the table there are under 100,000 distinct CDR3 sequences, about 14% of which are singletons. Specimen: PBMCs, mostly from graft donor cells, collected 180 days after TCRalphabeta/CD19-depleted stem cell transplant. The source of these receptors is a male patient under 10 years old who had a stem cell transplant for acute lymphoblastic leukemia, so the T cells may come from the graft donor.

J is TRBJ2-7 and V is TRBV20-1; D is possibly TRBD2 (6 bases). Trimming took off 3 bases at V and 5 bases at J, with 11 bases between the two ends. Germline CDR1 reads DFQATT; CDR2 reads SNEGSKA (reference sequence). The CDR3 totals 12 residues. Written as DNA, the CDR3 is TGCAGTGCTAGGGGACTGGAGCACGAGCAGTACTTC. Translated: CSARGLEHEQYF.

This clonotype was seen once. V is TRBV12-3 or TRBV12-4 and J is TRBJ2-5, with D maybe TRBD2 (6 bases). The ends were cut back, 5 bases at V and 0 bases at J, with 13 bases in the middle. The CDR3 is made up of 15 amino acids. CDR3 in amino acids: CASSPMSGYQETQYF. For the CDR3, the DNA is TGTGCCAGCAGTCCTATGAGCGGGTACCAAGAGACCCAGTACTTC.

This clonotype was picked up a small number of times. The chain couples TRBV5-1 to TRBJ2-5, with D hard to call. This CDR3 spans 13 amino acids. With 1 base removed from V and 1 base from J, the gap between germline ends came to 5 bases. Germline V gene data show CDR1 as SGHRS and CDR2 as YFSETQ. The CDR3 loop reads CASSLNVQETQYF. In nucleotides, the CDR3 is TGCGCCAGCAGCTTGAATGTCCAAGAGACCCAGTACTTC.

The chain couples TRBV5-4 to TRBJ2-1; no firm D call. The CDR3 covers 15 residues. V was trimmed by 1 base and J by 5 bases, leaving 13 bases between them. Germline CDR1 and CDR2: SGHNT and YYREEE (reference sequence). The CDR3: CASSLPRVENNEQFF. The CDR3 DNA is TGTGCCAGCAGCTTGCCCCGAGTTGAGAACAATGAGCAGTTCTTC.

CDR3 in amino acids: CASSLGIGPSQETQYF. The CDR3 bases are TGTGCCAGCAGCTTAGGGATAGGGCCGAGCCAAGAGACCCAGTACTTC. This rearrangement joins TRBV11-3 to TRBJ2-5, with no clear D. The V gene lost 1 base and the J gene lost 1 base, with 13 bases spanning the gap. The CDR3 extends over 16 amino acids. From germline, CDR1 is SGHNT and CDR2 YENEEA.